This T cell receptor beta chain was obtained from a study of T cells after yellow fever vaccination (dated by TCRdb to 2018 to 2020). Study-level background: The SMART-Seq v4 Ultra Low Input RNA kit was used to prepare libraries from fractions with low cell numbers. Two healthy male donors made up the cohort, one aged 18 to 30 years and the other aged 30 to 40 years. Bulk PBMC replicates and cell subsets were isolated from blood drawn at multiple timepoints before and after both primary and secondary immunization. Bulk TCR alpha and beta repertoires were sequenced longitudinally to track T-cell clones before and after primary and booster YFV17D yellow fever vaccination.

At least ten counts were recorded for this clonotype. No cognate antigen has been identified for it. No clone much larger than this one lies a single base away; base qualities are absent. Findings and caveats that apply to the study as a whole: Because only two donors were included in the study, the extent to which the findings can be generalized is limited. A small fraction of clonotypes appeared in both the CD4 and CD8 compartments, likely as a result of convergent recombination. After the booster, most of the clones that had expanded following primary vaccination were detected again (around 95% of CD4 and 85% to 90% of CD8), which suggests that memory was broadly maintained. Because abundant contaminating clonotypes from the bulk population could be contained in FACS-sorted repertoires, computational filtering was required. The secondary T-cell response was weaker than the primary response but faster, peaking on day 5 instead of day 15.

The treatment or condition label, as the study defines it: live attenuated yellow fever vaccine strain. A standard Ficoll-Paque protocol was used to isolate PBMCs from peripheral blood. CD4 and CD8 T-cell fractions were isolated with Dynabeads CD4 and CD8 positive selection kits. RNA was extracted with TriZol from bulk PBMCs, CD4 and CD8 fractions, and dextramer-positive and dextramer-negative fractions. TCR cDNA was made using 5'RACE template switching, a step that added a universal primer site and unique molecular identifiers. Priming for cDNA synthesis came from both the TCR alpha and TCR beta constant segments. Library amplification involved two PCR steps, and the second step added sample barcodes and sequencing adapters. Sequencing of libraries was performed on Illumina HiSeq 2500 (2x100 bp) or NovaSeq (2x150 bp). For the original study's pipeline: Demultiplexing of reads and collapsing into UMI consensus sequences were performed with MIGEC, and V(D)J alignment was carried out with MiXCR. Clonotypes responding to the vaccine were identified with edgeR on replicate PBMC samples, with the criteria of FDR below 0.01 and a log2 fold change above 5 up to day 15. CD4 or CD8 identity was assigned to each bulk clonotype according to whether the clonotype was present at higher abundance in the sequenced CD4 repertoire or the sequenced CD8 repertoire. The public reads were quality trimmed at Q25 with fastp and then assembled into clones with MiXCR by TCRdb, keeping productive beta chains. All rows with the same CDR3 protein become a single entry with the most common DNA and genes. These V and J calls are TCRdb output, not the study's own analysis. The sample table shows about 50,000 distinct CDR3 sequences, and 7% to 9% are seen once. In total, the top ten clones hold roughly 31% of the sample.

Here the sequenced sample was CD8+ T cells sorted from PBMCs, taken about 2 weeks after the first yellow fever vaccination. The receptor comes from a man between 18 and 29 years old who received the YFV17D yellow fever vaccine.

The CDR3 protein: CASSLLAVRETQYF. DNA sequence: TGTGCCAGCAGTTTATTGGCGGTCCGGGAGACCCAGTACTTC. Rearrangement joined TRBV12-3 or TRBV12-4 to TRBJ2-5, with no D gene named confidently. V is pared back by 2 bases and J by 5 bases, with 12 bases lying between the germline termini. The CDR3 covers 14 residues, taking in both the cysteine and the phenylalanine. The only DNA kept is the CDR3, 42 bases in frame from the first base.